Here is one T cell receptor (beta chain) with its context. What this receptor recognizes is not known. No base qualities exist here, and no much larger clone lies one base off it. The data are from a study of robustness of blood B and T cell sequencing (dated by TCRdb to the late 2010s). About the study as a whole: The study was designed to determine how much peripheral blood is required to reliably characterize an individual's TCRbeta and IgG repertoires. As technical replicates, two replicate TCRbeta cDNA libraries were made from one shared RNA pool taken from a single 10 ml draw. TCRbeta and IgG repertoires were quantified in each of the approximately 9 independently drawn blood samples.

The library was generated by PCR. TCRdb names Illumina MiSeq as the instrument used. Synthesis of cDNA relied on SMARTScribe reverse transcriptase together with a 5' template-switch oligo that added a universal priming site. Each cDNA molecule was tagged by a 12-nucleotide random unique molecular identifier (UMI) carried on the template-switch oligo. Chain-specific reverse primers targeted TCRbeta transcripts during reverse transcription. Uracil DNA glycosylase treatment was used to remove residual template-switch adapters, and a Qiagen MinElute kit was used to purify the cDNA. For the first PCR, around 23 cycles were run with KAPA HiFi HotStart ReadyMix and step-out primers, split across four 50 ul reactions. Before further amplification, first-round PCR products were gel-purified. Illumina Nextera adapters were attached in a second approximately 8-cycle PCR, after which libraries were purified and pooled. The UMI barcode for each TCRbeta molecule was captured by a 50-nucleotide 5' read. On the study's bioinformatics: Using the MIGEC toolkit, reads were grouped by UMI into consensus reads. Forward and reverse consensus reads were merged with PEAR to produce final reads. Identical UMI-sequence pairs found in more than one library were treated as cross-sample contamination and removed by a custom decontamination script. MIGMAP, a wrapper around IgBLAST, was used to carry out V(D)J assignment and CDR3 extraction. TCR clonotypes were defined by identical V gene, J gene and CDR3 amino acid sequence; CDR1 and CDR2 were not sequenced. TCRdb itself trimmed the public reads at Q25 with fastp, ran MiXCR and retained productive beta chains. Each record represents a unique CDR3 protein, reported with the most common genes and DNA among its rows. None of the V and J calls come from the authors' own analysis; TCRdb made them. Across this sample there are 3,000 to 4,500 distinct CDR3 sequences, with approximately 60% seen only once. Clones ranked in the top ten supply approximately 30% of the sample.

Summary of the overall study and its limitations: Pooling tubes did not increase the overlap of rare TCRbeta clonotypes, which implies that much larger blood volumes would be needed to capture rare TCRbeta clonotypes. EDTA tubes required immediate fractionation, limiting use in multi-site collections. The 1,000 most abundant TCRbeta clonotypes from the pooled draws were detected in every single 10 ml sample. The TCRbeta rarefaction curves did not fully level off, which suggests under-sequencing or many low-abundance clonotypes. Between the technical replicate libraries, around 96% of the top 10,000 TCRbeta clonotypes in one library were also present in the other library. Evidence of cross-contamination, likely resulting from batch processing, was observed in one pair of TCRbeta libraries, and the UMI-sequence pairs shared between the two libraries were removed. Combining 3 or 4 tubes (about 26-45 ml blood) brought coverage of the top 10,000 TCRbeta clonotypes close to saturation.

TCRbeta repertoires were quantified from mRNA rather than genomic DNA, which captures expressed receptors. Without cell sorting, buffy coat leukocytes were collected into Trizol, and RNA was extracted using the Direct-zol RNA MiniPrep Plus kit. EDTA blood tubes were centrifuged immediately at 4°C to separate plasma, buffy coat and red blood cells. According to the germline V gene, CDR1 reads LGHNA and CDR2 reads YNFKEQ. The CDR3 runs 16 amino acids, cysteine and phenylalanine included. Left in the record is the CDR3 DNA by itself, 48 bases read in frame from the first base. Trimming removed 1 base from V and 5 bases from J; the gene matches leave 9 bases unexplained.

The sequencing sample was made of peripheral blood. The chain was built from TRBV4-2 and TRBJ2-3, and TRBD2 aligns with 7 junction nucleotides. The sequence was obtained from a human donor in good health. The encoded CDR3 is CASSQVTTSSRDTQYF. The nucleotide sequence reads as follows: TGTGCCAGCAGCCAAGTAACGACTAGCTCTCGAGATACGCAGTATTTT.